This T cell receptor beta chain is from a study of blood T cells in healthy people across ages. Study overall: About one barcoded beta molecule was captured per two T cells (by template switching).

Trimming removed 3 bases from V and 6 bases from J, with 24 bases in between. This CDR3 contains 16 residues. Germline CDR1 GTSNPN, CDR2 SVGIG (reference sequence). Study findings and constraints: Across samples, TCR beta diversity tracked strongly with naive T cell percentage.

Primers used in a second PCR of about 7 to 12 cycles were a sample-barcoded 5' primer and a J-beta primer mix. A template-switch adaptor containing 12 random nucleotides labeled each cDNA molecule. Per sample, CDR3-containing paired-end reads numbered at least 2.5 million. TCRdb itself ran the 5' RACE reads through MiXCR, one entry per CDR3 protein. Here the sample spans about 800,000 distinct CDR3 sequences, 35% to 60% being singletons. This clonotype was counted between two and nine times. Its antigen is still unknown. The TCR was taken from a man aged 80 or over in good health. This chain links TRBV30 with TRBJ2-7; D is possibly TRBD2 (6 bases). Sequenced: blood. The CDR3 protein is CAWSLYGGISRSEQYF. As DNA, the CDR3 is TGTGCCTGGAGCCTTTATGGCGGGATCTCTCGTTCCGAGCAGTACTTC.